A selection of T cell receptor beta chains follows, all from one sample in a study of blood T cell repertoires in COVID-19. The data were produced by immunoSEQ multiplex PCR, yet TCRdb's version contains in-frame clones alone and is incomplete. The sample has about 270,000 clones, around four fifths seen once. What was sequenced was peripheral blood. The receptor source for this set is a woman in her forties or fifties with active or convalescent COVID-19. CDR3s include the opening cysteine and the closing phenylalanine or tryptophan. Fields, in order: J gene, V gene, clone size, D gene, CDR3 protein, CDR3 DNA. The D gene is left open where the match is weak. For some rows the clone size is stated as once, few or many, or as a class when expanded; others skip it.

j_call: TRBJ2-2; v_call: TRBV10-1; clone_size: NA; d_call: NA; cdr3_aa: CASSADAETGELFF; cdr3_nt: TGCGCCAGCAGTGCCGATGCGGAGACCGGGGAGCTGTTTTTT
j_call: TRBJ1-2; v_call: TRBV19; clone_size: NA; d_call: NA; cdr3_aa: CASSAFRGNYGYTF; cdr3_nt: TGTGCCAGTAGTGCCTTCAGGGGCAACTATGGCTACACCTTC
j_call: TRBJ2-1; v_call: TRBV11-3; clone_size: NA; d_call: TRBD2; cdr3_aa: CASSLERGRLAGSGNEQFF; cdr3_nt: TGTGCCAGCAGCTTAGAAAGAGGGCGACTAGCGGGATCCGGCAATGAGCAGTTCTTC
j_call: TRBJ2-7; v_call: TRBV5-4; clone_size: few; d_call: NA; cdr3_aa: CASSSTSSEQYF; cdr3_nt: TGTGCCAGCAGCTCTACTAGTTCCGAGCAGTACTTC
j_call: TRBJ2-7; v_call: TRBV6-5; clone_size: NA; d_call: TRBD2; cdr3_aa: CASSPRWPGGQYF; cdr3_nt: TGTGCCAGCAGCCCCAGGTGGCCGGGGGGGCAGTACTTC
j_call: TRBJ2-2; v_call: TRBV5-4; clone_size: NA; d_call: TRBD2; cdr3_aa: CASSPSELAGVTGELFF; cdr3_nt: TGTGCCAGCAGCCCGTCGGAACTAGCGGGAGTTACCGGGGAGCTGTTTTTT
j_call: TRBJ1-2; v_call: TRBV2; clone_size: NA; d_call: NA; cdr3_aa: CASRQSPGGGYTF; cdr3_nt: TGTGCCAGCAGACAGTCGCCGGGGGGAGGCTACACCTTC
j_call: TRBJ2-1; v_call: TRBV6-4; clone_size: NA; d_call: NA; cdr3_aa: CASSDLDSTPRNEQFF; cdr3_nt: TGTGCCAGCAGTGACCTCGACAGCACTCCAAGGAATGAGCAGTTCTTC
j_call: TRBJ1-1; v_call: TRBV5-1; clone_size: once; d_call: TRBD1; cdr3_aa: CASSSSDRGTEAFF; cdr3_nt: TGCGCCAGCAGCTCCTCCGACAGGGGCACTGAAGCTTTCTTT
j_call: TRBJ2-7; v_call: TRBV27; clone_size: NA; d_call: TRBD2; cdr3_aa: CASSFLAENEQYF; cdr3_nt: TGTGCCAGCAGTTTTCTAGCGGAGAACGAGCAGTACTTC
j_call: TRBJ2-2; v_call: TRBV2; clone_size: NA; d_call: NA; cdr3_aa: CASRDFDTGELFF; cdr3_nt: TGTGCCAGCAGGGACTTCGACACCGGGGAGCTGTTTTTT
j_call: TRBJ2-7; v_call: TRBV28; clone_size: NA; d_call: TRBD2; cdr3_aa: CASSPDSGNTPQYF; cdr3_nt: TGTGCCAGCAGTCCCGATAGCGGGAATACACCGCAGTACTTC
j_call: TRBJ2-5; v_call: TRBV5-6; clone_size: NA; d_call: TRBD2; cdr3_aa: CASSPHERDPQETQYF; cdr3_nt: TGTGCCAGCAGCCCGCACGAGCGGGACCCCCAAGAGACCCAGTACTTC
j_call: TRBJ2-6; v_call: TRBV20-1; clone_size: NA; d_call: TRBD1; cdr3_aa: CSATDRAGANVLTF; cdr3_nt: TGCAGTGCTACTGACAGGGCCGGGGCCAACGTCCTGACTTTC
j_call: TRBJ2-7; v_call: TRBV7-9; clone_size: many; d_call: TRBD1; cdr3_aa: CASSWAGTGSGEQYF; cdr3_nt: TGTGCCAGCAGCTGGGCCGGGACAGGGTCGGGCGAGCAGTACTTC
j_call: TRBJ1-3; v_call: TRBV6-5; clone_size: NA; d_call: NA; cdr3_aa: CASSYGGGGNTIYF; cdr3_nt: TGTGCCAGCAGTTACGGCGGGGGTGGAAACACCATATATTTT
j_call: TRBJ1-6; v_call: TRBV18; clone_size: NA; d_call: TRBD1; cdr3_aa: CASSPDRARNSPLHF; cdr3_nt: TGTGCCAGCTCTCCCGACAGGGCTCGTAATTCACCCCTCCACTTT
j_call: TRBJ1-4; v_call: TRBV7-9; clone_size: NA; d_call: TRBD1; cdr3_aa: CASSLATPGQGGQLFF; cdr3_nt: TGTGCCAGCAGCTTAGCAACTCCGGGACAGGGGGGTCAACTGTTTTTT
j_call: TRBJ1-1; v_call: TRBV28; clone_size: NA; d_call: NA; cdr3_aa: CASSLSDRGGGAFF; cdr3_nt: TGTGCCAGCAGTTTATCGGATAGGGGGGGCGGAGCTTTCTTT
j_call: TRBJ1-1; v_call: TRBV30; clone_size: NA; d_call: NA; cdr3_aa: CAWTPRGRRRTGAEAFF; cdr3_nt: TGTGCCTGGACCCCAAGGGGCAGGAGACGAACAGGTGCTGAAGCTTTCTTT
j_call: TRBJ2-1; v_call: TRBV2; clone_size: few; d_call: NA; cdr3_aa: CASSYGGPAEQFF; cdr3_nt: TGTGCCAGCAGTTACGGTGGTCCAGCGGAGCAGTTCTTC
j_call: TRBJ2-1; v_call: TRBV15; clone_size: NA; d_call: NA; cdr3_aa: CATSRDFGGPNEQFF; cdr3_nt: TGTGCCACCAGCAGAGATTTCGGGGGGCCCAATGAGCAGTTCTTC
j_call: TRBJ2-2; v_call: TRBV27; clone_size: NA; d_call: NA; cdr3_aa: CASSVTVTGELFF; cdr3_nt: TGTGCCAGCAGCGTTACAGTAACCGGGGAGCTGTTTTTT
j_call: TRBJ2-3; v_call: TRBV2; clone_size: NA; d_call: NA; cdr3_aa: CASRAATDTQYF; cdr3_nt: TGTGCCAGCAGGGCCGCCACAGATACGCAGTATTTT
j_call: TRBJ2-1; v_call: TRBV4-1; clone_size: NA; d_call: NA; cdr3_aa: CASSQGFTGSSGEQFF; cdr3_nt: TGCGCCAGCAGCCAAGGGTTTACAGGGAGCTCGGGGGAGCAGTTCTTC
j_call: TRBJ2-5; v_call: TRBV19; clone_size: NA; d_call: TRBD1; cdr3_aa: CASSQPGDRLTQYF; cdr3_nt: TGTGCCAGTAGCCAACCCGGGGACAGGTTGACCCAGTACTTC
j_call: TRBJ2-1; v_call: TRBV11-2; clone_size: NA; d_call: TRBD2; cdr3_aa: CASRSPGTSGMYEQFF; cdr3_nt: TGTGCCAGCAGATCGCCCGGGACTAGCGGGATGTATGAGCAGTTCTTC
j_call: TRBJ2-7; v_call: TRBV3-1/TRBV3-2; clone_size: once; d_call: NA; cdr3_aa: CASSQDGGSPSYEQYF; cdr3_nt: TGTGCCAGCAGCCAAGACGGTGGTTCCCCCTCCTACGAGCAGTACTTC
j_call: TRBJ2-2; v_call: TRBV5-1; clone_size: few; d_call: NA; cdr3_aa: CASSLVPGGPNTGELFF; cdr3_nt: TGCGCCAGCAGCTTGGTACCGGGGGGCCCGAACACCGGGGAGCTGTTTTTT
j_call: TRBJ1-1; v_call: TRBV5-1; clone_size: few; d_call: NA; cdr3_aa: CASSFGLGGTNTEAFF; cdr3_nt: TGCGCCAGCAGCTTTGGTTTAGGGGGTACGAACACTGAAGCTTTCTTT
j_call: TRBJ2-6; v_call: TRBV28; clone_size: NA; d_call: TRBD1; cdr3_aa: CASSTPTGAGANVLTF; cdr3_nt: TGTGCCAGCAGTACCCCTACAGGGGCTGGGGCCAACGTCCTGACTTTC
j_call: TRBJ2-7; v_call: TRBV5-6; clone_size: NA; d_call: NA; cdr3_aa: CASSLRSYEQYF; cdr3_nt: TGTGCCAGCAGCTTGCGCTCCTACGAGCAGTACTTC
j_call: TRBJ2-7; v_call: TRBV7-2; clone_size: NA; d_call: NA; cdr3_aa: CASSLRVGAEQYF; cdr3_nt: TGTGCCAGCAGCTTAAGGGTAGGGGCCGAGCAGTACTTC
j_call: TRBJ2-2; v_call: TRBV12-3/TRBV12-4; clone_size: NA; d_call: NA; cdr3_aa: CASSLVEGRELFF; cdr3_nt: TGTGCCAGCAGTTTAGTAGAGGGCCGGGAGCTGTTTTTT
j_call: TRBJ1-1; v_call: TRBV7-9; clone_size: NA; d_call: NA; cdr3_aa: CASSYSGEGTEAFF; cdr3_nt: TGTGCCAGCAGCTATTCAGGGGAGGGGACTGAAGCTTTCTTT
j_call: TRBJ1-1; v_call: TRBV2; clone_size: NA; d_call: NA; cdr3_aa: CASTNRGLTEAFF; cdr3_nt: TGTGCCAGCACCAATCGGGGTTTGACTGAAGCTTTCTTT
j_call: TRBJ2-1; v_call: TRBV7-2; clone_size: NA; d_call: TRBD2; cdr3_aa: CASSYGLAHYNEQFF; cdr3_nt: TGTGCCAGCAGCTACGGACTAGCGCATTACAATGAGCAGTTCTTC
j_call: TRBJ1-1; v_call: TRBV29-1; clone_size: NA; d_call: TRBD1; cdr3_aa: CSVLIQGMNTEAFF; cdr3_nt: TGCAGCGTCTTAATACAGGGGATGAACACTGAAGCTTTCTTT
j_call: TRBJ1-2; v_call: TRBV30; clone_size: NA; d_call: NA; cdr3_aa: CAWTSGGNYGYTF; cdr3_nt: TGTGCCTGGACCTCCGGGGGTAACTATGGCTACACCTTC
j_call: TRBJ2-3; v_call: TRBV28; clone_size: NA; d_call: TRBD1; cdr3_aa: CASSLPGQDTDTQYF; cdr3_nt: TGTGCCAGCAGTTTACCGGGACAGGACACAGATACGCAGTATTTT
j_call: TRBJ2-3; v_call: TRBV7-8; clone_size: NA; d_call: TRBD2; cdr3_aa: CASSLGGRAADTQYF; cdr3_nt: TGTGCCAGCAGCTTAGGCGGGAGGGCCGCAGATACGCAGTATTTT